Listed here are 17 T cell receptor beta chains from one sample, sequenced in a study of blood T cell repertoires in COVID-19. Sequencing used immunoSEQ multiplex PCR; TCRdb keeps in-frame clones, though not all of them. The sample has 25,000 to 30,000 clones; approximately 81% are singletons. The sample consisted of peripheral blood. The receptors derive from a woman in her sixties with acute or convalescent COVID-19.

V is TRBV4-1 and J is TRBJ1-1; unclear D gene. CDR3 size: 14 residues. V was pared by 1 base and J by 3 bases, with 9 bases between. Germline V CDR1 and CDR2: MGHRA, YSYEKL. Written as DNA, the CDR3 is TGCGCCAGCAGCCAAGGGGAGATTCACACTGAAGCTTTCTTT. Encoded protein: CASSQGEIHTEAFF.

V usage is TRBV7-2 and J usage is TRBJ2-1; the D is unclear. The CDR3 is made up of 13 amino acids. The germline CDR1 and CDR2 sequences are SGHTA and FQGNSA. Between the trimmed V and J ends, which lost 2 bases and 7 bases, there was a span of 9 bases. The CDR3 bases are TGTGCCAGCAGCTTACCGAACTTAAATGAGCAGTTCTTC. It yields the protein CASSLPNLNEQFF.

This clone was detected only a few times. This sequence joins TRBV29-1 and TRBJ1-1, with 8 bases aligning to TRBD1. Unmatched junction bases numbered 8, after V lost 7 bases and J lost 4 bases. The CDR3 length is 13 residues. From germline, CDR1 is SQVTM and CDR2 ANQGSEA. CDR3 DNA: TGCAGCGCGGAGACAGGGGCGGCCACTGAAGCTTTCTTT. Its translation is CSAETGAATEAFF.

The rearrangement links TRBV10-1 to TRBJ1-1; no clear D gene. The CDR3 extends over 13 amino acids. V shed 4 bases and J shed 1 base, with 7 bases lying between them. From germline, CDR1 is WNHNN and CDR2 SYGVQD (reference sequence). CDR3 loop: CASSAHKNTEAFF. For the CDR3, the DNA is TGCGCCAGCAGTGCCCACAAGAACACTGAAGCTTTCTTT.

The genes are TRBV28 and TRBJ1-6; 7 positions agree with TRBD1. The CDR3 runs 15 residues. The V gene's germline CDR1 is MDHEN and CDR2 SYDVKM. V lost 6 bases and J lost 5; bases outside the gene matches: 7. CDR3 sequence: CASSYRQGDNSPLHF. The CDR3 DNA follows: TGTGCCAGCAGCTACCGACAGGGAGATAATTCACCCCTCCACTTT. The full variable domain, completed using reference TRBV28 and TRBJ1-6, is DVKVTQSSRYLVKRTGEKVFLECVQDMDHENMFWYRQDPGLGLRLIYFSYDVKMKEKGDIPEGYSVSREKKERFSLILESASTNQTSMYLCASSYRQGDNSPLHFGNGTRLTVT.

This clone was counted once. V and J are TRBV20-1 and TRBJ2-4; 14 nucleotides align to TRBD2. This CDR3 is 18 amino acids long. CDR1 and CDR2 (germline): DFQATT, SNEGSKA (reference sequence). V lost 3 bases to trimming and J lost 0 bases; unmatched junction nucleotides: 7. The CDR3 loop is CSASSGLAGVIAKNIQYF. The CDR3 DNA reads TGCAGTGCTAGTTCGGGACTAGCGGGGGTCATAGCCAAAAACATTCAGTACTTC.

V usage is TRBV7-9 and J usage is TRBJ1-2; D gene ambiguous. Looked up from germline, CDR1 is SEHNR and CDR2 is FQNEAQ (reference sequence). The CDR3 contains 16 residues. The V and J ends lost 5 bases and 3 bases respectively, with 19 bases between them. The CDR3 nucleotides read TGTGCCAGCAGCACCATCGGAGGGAGTGGGGACTATGGCTACACCTTC. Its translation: CASSTIGGSGDYGYTF.

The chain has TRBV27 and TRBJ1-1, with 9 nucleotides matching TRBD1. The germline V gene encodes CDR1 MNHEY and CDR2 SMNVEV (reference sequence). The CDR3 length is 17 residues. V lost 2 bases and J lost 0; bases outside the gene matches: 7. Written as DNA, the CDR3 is TGTGCCAGCAGTTTAGGGACAGGGTCAATTATGAACACTGAAGCTTTCTTT. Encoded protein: CASSLGTGSIMNTEAFF.

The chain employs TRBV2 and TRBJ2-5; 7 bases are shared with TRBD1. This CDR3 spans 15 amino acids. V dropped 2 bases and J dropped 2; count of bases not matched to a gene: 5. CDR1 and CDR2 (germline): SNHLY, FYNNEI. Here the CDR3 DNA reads TGTGCCAGCAGTGAACGAGGGACAGAACAAGAGACCCAGTACTTC. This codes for CASSERGTEQETQYF.

CDR3 amino acids: CASSLGPQSDSSGNTIYF. The DNA of the CDR3 is TGTGCCAGCAGCCTCGGCCCGCAATCGGACAGCTCTGGAAACACCATATATTTT. The chain is built from TRBV7-6 and TRBJ1-3; a weak D match, TRBD1 (6 bases). There are 18 residues in the CDR3. Germline assignment: CDR1 SGHVS and CDR2 FNYEAQ. Trimming took 5 bases from V and 0 from J, leaving 20 bases between them.

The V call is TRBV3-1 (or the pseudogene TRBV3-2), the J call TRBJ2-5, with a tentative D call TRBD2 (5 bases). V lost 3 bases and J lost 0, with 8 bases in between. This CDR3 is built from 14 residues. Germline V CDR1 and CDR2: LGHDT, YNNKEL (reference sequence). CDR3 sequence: CASSHRTYQETQYF. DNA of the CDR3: TGTGCCAGCAGCCACAGGACTTACCAAGAGACCCAGTACTTC.

The CDR3 reads CAISEVFRTLNTEAFF. DNA of the CDR3: TGTGCCATCAGTGAGGTTTTCCGGACATTGAACACTGAAGCTTTCTTT. V and J are TRBV10-3 and TRBJ1-1; the D gene is possibly TRBD1 (5 bases). Germline V gene data show CDR1 as ENHRY and CDR2 as SYGVKD. V lost 2 bases and J lost 0, with 13 bases in between. There are 16 residues in the CDR3.

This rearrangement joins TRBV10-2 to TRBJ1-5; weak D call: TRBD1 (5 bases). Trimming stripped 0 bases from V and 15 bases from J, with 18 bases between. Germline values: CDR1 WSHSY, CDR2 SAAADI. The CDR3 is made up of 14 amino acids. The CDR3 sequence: CASSESGQALLSHF. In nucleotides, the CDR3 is TGCGCCAGCAGTGAGTCGGGGCAGGCTCTCCTATCGCATTTT.

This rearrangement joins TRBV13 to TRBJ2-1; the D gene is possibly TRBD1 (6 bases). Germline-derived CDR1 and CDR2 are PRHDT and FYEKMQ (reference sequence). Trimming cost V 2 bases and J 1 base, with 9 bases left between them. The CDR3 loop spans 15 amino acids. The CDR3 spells CASSLQGLSYNEQFF. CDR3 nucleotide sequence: TGTGCCAGCAGCTTACAGGGGTTATCCTACAATGAGCAGTTCTTC.

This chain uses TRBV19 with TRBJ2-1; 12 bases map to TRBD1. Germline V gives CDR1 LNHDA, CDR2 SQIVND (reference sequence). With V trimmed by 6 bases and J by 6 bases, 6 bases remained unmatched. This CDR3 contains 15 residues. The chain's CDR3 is CASSQGQGARNEQFF. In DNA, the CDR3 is TGTGCCAGTAGCCAGGGACAGGGGGCGCGCAATGAGCAGTTCTTC.

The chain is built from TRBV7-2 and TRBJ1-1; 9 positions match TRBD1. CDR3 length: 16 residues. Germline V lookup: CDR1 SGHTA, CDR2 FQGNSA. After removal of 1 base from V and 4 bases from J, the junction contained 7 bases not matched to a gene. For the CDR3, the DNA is TGTGCCAGCAGCTTAGTCGCGACAGGGGGTTCCACTGAAGCTTTCTTT. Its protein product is CASSLVATGGSTEAFF.

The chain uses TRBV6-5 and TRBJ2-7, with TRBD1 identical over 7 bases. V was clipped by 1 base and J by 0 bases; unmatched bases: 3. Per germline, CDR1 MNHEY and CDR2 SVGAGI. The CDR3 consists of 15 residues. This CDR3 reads CASSYFGQASYEQYF. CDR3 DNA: TGTGCCAGCAGTTACTTCGGACAGGCCTCCTACGAGCAGTACTTC.